This TCR beta chain emerged from a study of T cell repertoires in aging, cancer and after chemotherapy. Study background: About 8.8 million TCR reads were in the whole dataset. Overall study findings and caveats: The repertoire data cannot show anything about immunological memory following chemotherapy. Untreated cancer patients had significantly lower blood TCR diversity than age-matched healthy donors.

TRB rearrangements spanning V, D and J were amplified using mixed TRB-A/B primers. TCRdb re-derived calls from the multiplex PCR reads in MiXCR, one entry per CDR3 protein. The data contain 5,000 to 7,000 distinct CDR3 sequences, approximately 40% of them singletons. A word on this clonotype: The antigen remains undetermined.

The template was genomic DNA from peripheral blood, not RNA. The specimen was blood. This sequence originates from a human donor in good health.

CDR3 nucleotide sequence: TGTGCCAGCAGCTCGTACGGACAGGGGGTTCGTGGCTACACCTTC. Amino acids: CASSSYGQGVRGYTF. The chain carries TRBV5-6 and TRBJ1-2; 10 positions agree with TRBD1. The trim removed 3 bases at V and 7 bases at J, leaving 9 bases unmatched. CDR1 is SGHDT and CDR2 is YYEEEE in the germline V gene. The CDR3 is made up of 15 amino acids.